One sample yielded the 18 T cell receptor beta chains listed below, sequenced in a study of OX40 agonist ivuxolimab in advanced cancers. TCRdb keeps only in-frame clones here, not all; method: immunoSEQ multiplex PCR. The repertoire holds about 47,000 clones, with approximately 81% as singletons. This specimen was CD4+ or CD8+ T cells sorted from blood, taken in a trial of the OX40 agonist ivuxolimab. These receptors came from an adult with an advanced solid tumor such as melanoma, head and neck, liver or kidney cancer.

This clone has only a few counts. The chain links TRBV4-2 to TRBJ2-2; D gene uncertain. The CDR3 consists of 13 residues. Germline V gives CDR1 LGHNA, CDR2 YNFKEQ. Trimming pared 4 bases from V and 2 bases from J, leaving 5 bases between. The CDR3 protein is CASSLGNTGELFF. The DNA of the CDR3 is TGTGCCAGCAGCCTAGGTAACACCGGGGAGCTGTTTTTT.

This chain connects TRBV9 to TRBJ1-1, with 9 bases aligning to TRBD1. After removal of 4 bases from V and 2 bases from J, the junction contained 6 bases not matched to a gene. CDR3 length equals 15 residues. Germline CDR1 is SGDLS and CDR2 is YYNGEE. The CDR3: CASSPPTGGNTEAFF. CDR3 DNA: TGTGCCAGCAGCCCCCCCACAGGGGGCAACACTGAAGCTTTCTTT.

A word on this clone: Other nucleotide sequences in the sample specify the same CDR3. The V and J genes are TRBV7-2 and TRBJ1-5; a possible D gene is TRBD1 (6 bases). The CDR3 totals 15 residues. Germline lookup yields CDR1 SGHTA and CDR2 FQGNSA. Trimming shortened V by 2 bases and J by 0 bases, and 8 bases separated the two germline ends. The CDR3 sequence: CASSLRGDSNQPQHF. In nucleotides, the CDR3 is TGTGCCAGCAGCTTAAGGGGGGATAGCAATCAGCCCCAGCATTTT. Looking up the rest from reference TRBV7-2 and TRBJ1-5 gives the full variable domain: GAGVSQSPSNKVTEKGKDVELRCDPISGHTALYWYRQSLGQGLEFLIYFQGNSAPDKSGLPSDRFSAERTGGSVSTLTIQRTQQEDSAVYLCASSLRGDSNQPQHFGDGTRLSIL.

The chain carries TRBV10-2 and TRBJ2-1; the D is unclear. This CDR3 region has 14 residues. Germline V gives CDR1 WSHSY, CDR2 SAAADI. V lost 3 bases to trimming and J lost 3 bases, with 9 bases between them. CDR3 sequence: CASSDSRSYNEQFF. CDR3 DNA sequence: TGCGCCAGCAGTGATTCGCGTAGCTACAATGAGCAGTTCTTC.

The V gene is TRBV7-9, the J gene TRBJ2-2; no firm D call. This CDR3 is built from 12 residues. From germline, CDR1 is SEHNR and CDR2 FQNEAQ (reference sequence). The V and J ends lost 7 bases and 2 bases respectively, with 5 bases between them. For the CDR3, the DNA is TGTGCCAGCACCCCCAACACCGGGGAGCTGTTTTTT. Its translation is CASTPNTGELFF. Together with reference TRBV7-9 and TRBJ2-2, the CDR3 gives the full variable domain: DTGVSQNPRHKITKRGQNVTFRCDPISEHNRLYWYRQTLGQGPEFLTYFQNEAQLEKSRLLSDRFSAERPKGSFSTLEIQRTEQGDSAMYLCASTPNTGELFFGEGSRLTVL.

This clone appeared a single time. The gene calls are TRBV19 and TRBJ1-1; D remains ambiguous. Germline lookup yields CDR1 LNHDA and CDR2 SQIVND (reference sequence). Trimming cost V 3 bases and J 2 bases, with 16 bases left between them. CDR3 size: 16 residues. The CDR3, as DNA: TGTGCCAGTAGTATGGTTCACAGCATCCTTAACACTGAAGCTTTCTTT. Protein: CASSMVHSILNTEAFF.

This clone was counted a few times. The chain recombines TRBV4-2 with TRBJ1-5, with TRBD1 matching over 7 bases. This CDR3 region has 13 residues. Trimming took 6 bases from V and 6 from J; bases not matched to a gene: 5. CDR1 is LGHNA, CDR2 YNFKEQ, per germline. The DNA of the CDR3 is TGTGCCAGCAGTCTGACAGGGAGTCAGCCCCAGCATTTT. This sequence encodes CASSLTGSQPQHF.

The chain joins TRBV9 to TRBJ2-7; D possibly matches TRBD1 or TRBD2 (6 bases each). This CDR3 is 15 amino acids long. The germline CDR1 and CDR2 sequences are SGDLS and YYNGEE. The V and J ends lost 0 bases and 3 bases respectively, with 13 bases between them. CDR3 sequence: CASSVAWGAVYEQYF. CDR3 sequence (DNA): TGTGCCAGCAGCGTAGCGTGGGGGGCTGTCTACGAGCAGTACTTC.

By its share, this clone is medium-sized (0.01 to 0.1%). The V and J genes are TRBV13 and TRBJ2-7; TRBD1 matches 8 bases. The CDR3 extends over 14 amino acids. Germline CDR1 is PRHDT and CDR2 is FYEKMQ (reference sequence). J was trimmed by 3 bases and V by 5 bases; bases with no gene match: 6. The CDR3 here is CASSPIDRGYEQYV. CDR3 bases: TGTGCCAGCAGCCCGATCGACAGGGGCTACGAGCAGTACGTC.

The CDR3 coding sequence is TGTGCCAGCAGCTCCCCCGCACTGAGGGAAACCGGGGAGCTGTTTTTT. As protein: CASSSPALRETGELFF. This rearrangement joins TRBV7-9 to TRBJ2-2, with D possibly matching TRBD2 (5 bases). Between the trimmed V and J ends, which lost 4 bases and 5 bases, there was a span of 17 bases. The CDR3 is made up of 16 amino acids. Germline V CDR1 and CDR2: SEHNR, FQNEAQ (reference sequence). Full variable domain (remainder filled in from reference TRBV7-9 and TRBJ2-2): DTGVSQNPRHKITKRGQNVTFRCDPISEHNRLYWYRQTLGQGPEFLTYFQNEAQLEKSRLLSDRFSAERPKGSFSTLEIQRTEQGDSAMYLCASSSPALRETGELFFGEGSRLTVL.

The chain is built from TRBV11-2 and TRBJ2-2, with 8 bases matching TRBD1. The J segment lost 0 bases and the V segment lost 4 bases, leaving 7 bases of the junction unmatched. This CDR3 comprises 17 residues. Germline V CDR1 and CDR2: SGHAT, FQNNGV. The CDR3 spells CASSSGLQGANTGELFF. Here the CDR3 DNA reads TGTGCCAGCAGCTCAGGCCTACAGGGGGCGAACACCGGGGAGCTGTTTTTT.

This clone showed up just a few times. J is TRBJ2-1 and V is TRBV9; D is unclear. The ends were cut back, 2 bases at V and 9 bases at J, with 15 bases in the middle. This CDR3 region has 14 residues. Germline CDR1 is SGDLS and CDR2 is YYNGEE. Here the CDR3 reads CASSVPLLGGEQFF. CDR3 bases: TGTGCCAGCAGCGTGCCCCTCTTGGGTGGTGAGCAGTTCTTC.

This chain connects TRBV29-1 to TRBJ1-1; no firm D call. The germline gives CDR1 SQVTM, CDR2 ANQGSEA. The CDR3 has 13 amino acids. Between the trimmed V and J ends, which lost 4 bases and 2 bases, there was a span of 11 bases. The DNA for the CDR3 is TGCAGCGTTGTAGTCCCCCTCAACACTGAAGCTTTCTTT. Protein: CSVVVPLNTEAFF.

The chain couples TRBV27 to TRBJ1-4; D is uncertain. The CDR3 loop spans 13 amino acids. V was shortened by 4 bases and J by 6 bases, with 9 bases between the two germline ends. Per germline, CDR1 MNHEY and CDR2 SMNVEV (reference sequence). The CDR3 DNA follows: TGTGCCAGCAGTTCCCACAGTTATGAAAAACTGTTTTTT. It translates to CASSSHSYEKLFF.

This chain joins TRBV6-1 and TRBJ2-1; 9 bases are shared with TRBD2. The CDR3 is made up of 15 amino acids. V lost 6 bases and J lost 3; bases outside the gene matches: 6. The germline gives CDR1 MNHNS, CDR2 SASEGT. DNA for the CDR3: TGTGCCAGCAGAGCCGGGACTAGCTTCTACAATGAGCAGTTCTTC. Its translation: CASRAGTSFYNEQFF.

V is TRBV27 and J is TRBJ2-2, with D unclear. Germline CDR1 MNHEY, CDR2 SMNVEV (reference sequence). The V gene lost 4 bases and the J gene lost 1 base, with 4 bases spanning the gap. The CDR3 extends over 13 amino acids. The CDR3 nucleotides read TGTGCCAGCAGTTGGGTGAACACCGGGGAGCTGTTTTTT. Its protein product is CASSWVNTGELFF.

The chain combines TRBV28 with TRBJ2-7; 7 nucleotides line up with TRBD2. Looked up from germline, CDR1 is MDHEN and CDR2 is SYDVKM. The V gene end was trimmed by 6 bases and the J gene end by 3 bases; junction bases not matched to a gene: 11. The CDR3 sequence is 15 residues long. In DNA form, the CDR3 reads TGTGCCAGCAGCGCAGGACTAGTGGAAATCTACGAGCAGTACTTC. It translates to CASSAGLVEIYEQYF.

J is TRBJ2-7 and V is TRBV5-1, with D possibly being TRBD1 (5 bases). The CDR3 runs to 14 residues. V dropped 0 bases and J dropped 3 bases, with 10 bases sitting between them. Per the germline V gene, CDR1 is SGHRS and CDR2 is YFSETQ. The CDR3 sequence is CASSLAAGNYEQYV. The CDR3 bases are TGCGCCAGCAGCTTGGCCGCAGGGAACTACGAGCAGTACGTC.